Each of the 31 T cell receptor beta chains below was sequenced from the same sample in a study of control samples from healthy donors and cancer patients. TCRdb's copy holds only in-frame clones and misses some; the assay was immunoSEQ multiplex PCR. The sample has 100,000 or so clones, roughly 90% seen once. The specimen was blood. These receptors came from a woman in her thirties in good health.

V is TRBV11-3 and J is TRBJ1-3; D remains unclear. V was cut by 3 bases and J by 3 bases, with 12 bases left in between. CDR3 size: 15 residues. CDR1 is SGHNT and CDR2 is YENEEA in the germline V gene. This CDR3 is CASSFSSDNGNTIYF. CDR3 coding DNA: TGTGCCAGCAGCTTTTCATCCGATAATGGAAACACCATATATTTT.

On this clone itself: The junction differs from germline at one of its ends, possibly a read error. This chain connects TRBV7-6 to TRBJ2-1; a weak D match, TRBD2 (6 bases). Germline V gene data show CDR1 as SGHVS and CDR2 as FNYEAQ. The CDR3 spans 15 residues. The CDR3 DNA reads as TGTGCCGGCAGCTTGAATATCGATATAGGAGGGGAGCAGTTCTTC. Its protein product is CAGSLNIDIGGEQFF.

The rearrangement joins TRBV4-1 to TRBJ1-2, with TRBD1 identical over 7 bases. V shed 2 bases and J 4 bases; nucleotides not matched to a gene: 7. The CDR3 consists of 15 residues. CDR1 is MGHRA and CDR2 is YSYEKL in the germline V gene. The CDR3 loop is CASSQWDSLGYGYTF. As DNA, the CDR3 is TGCGCCAGCAGCCAATGGGACAGCCTAGGCTATGGCTACACCTTC.

This chain uses TRBV10-2 with TRBJ2-1; 11 bases align to TRBD2. V lost 6 bases and J lost 7; bases outside the gene matches: 8. CDR1 WSHSY and CDR2 SAAADI come from the germline V gene. There are 15 residues in the CDR3. CDR3 nucleotides: TGCGCCAGCAGCCCCGGGACTAGCGGTACTAATGAGCAGTTCTTC. Its protein is CASSPGTSGTNEQFF.

The chain joins TRBV5-6 to TRBJ1-1; a weak D match, TRBD1 (5 bases). This CDR3 is 15 amino acids long. The germline V gene encodes CDR1 SGHDT and CDR2 YYEEEE. Trimming removed 4 bases at V and 1 base at J, with 14 bases between. CDR3 sequence reads: CASSVGDLGNTEAFF. DNA of the CDR3: TGTGCCAGCAGCGTTGGGGACTTAGGGAACACTGAAGCTTTCTTT. The full variable domain, with the rest looked up from reference TRBV5-6 and TRBJ1-1, is DAGVTQSPTHLIKTRGQQVTLRCSPKSGHDTVSWYQQALGQGPQFIFQYYEEEERQRGNFPDRFSGHQFPNYSSELNVNALLLGDSALYLCASSVGDLGNTEAFFGQGTRLTVV.

The gene calls are TRBV27 and TRBJ2-3; D gene unclear. Trimming stripped 6 bases from V and 3 bases from J, with 19 bases between. CDR3 length: 16 amino acids. Germline assignment: CDR1 MNHEY and CDR2 SMNVEV (reference sequence). This CDR3 reads CASSPELAFQTDTQYF. Here the CDR3 DNA reads TGTGCCAGCAGCCCCGAATTGGCCTTTCAAACAGATACGCAGTATTTT.

This rearrangement joins TRBV11-3 to TRBJ2-7; D may be TRBD1 or TRBD2 (5 bases each). Germline assignment: CDR1 SGHNT and CDR2 YENEEA. The CDR3 is 15 amino acids. V was clipped by 1 base and J by 2 bases, with 12 bases between them. CDR3 sequence (DNA): TGTGCCAGCAGCTTAGGTAGTTCGGGGCCCTACGAGCAGTACTTC. This encodes CASSLGSSGPYEQYF. Filled out from reference TRBV11-3 and TRBJ2-7, the complete variable domain reads EAGVVQSPRYKIIEKKQPVAFWCNPISGHNTLYWYLQNLGQGPELLIRYENEEAVDDSQLPKDRFSAERLKGVDSTLKIQPAELGDSAVYLCASSLGSSGPYEQYFGPGTRLTVT.

This sequence joins TRBV6-5 and TRBJ1-2; 8 bases are a match to TRBD1. The CDR3 has 15 residues. The V and J ends lost 4 bases and 8 bases, in that order; junction bases with no gene match: 12. The germline CDR1 and CDR2 sequences are MNHEY and SVGAGI. CDR3 nucleotide sequence: TGTGCCAGCAGTTCACCGGGACAGGAGCTCTGGGGCTACACCTTC. It yields the protein CASSSPGQELWGYTF.

The CDR3 nucleotides are TGTGCCAGCAGTCTAGCGGGGGGGCATGCCGGGGAGCTGTTTTTT. Amino acid sequence: CASSLAGGHAGELFF. The gene calls are TRBV2 and TRBJ2-2, with 12 bases aligning to TRBD2. Germline assignment: CDR1 SNHLY and CDR2 FYNNEI. The CDR3 covers 15 residues. V gave up 5 bases and J gave up 6 bases; unmatched junction bases: 4.

This clone is a singleton in its sample. The chain is built from TRBV6-5 and TRBJ2-7; possibly TRBD1 or TRBD2 for D (5 bases each). V dropped 7 bases and J dropped 6 bases, with 16 bases sitting between them. CDR3 size: 13 residues. CDR1 and CDR2 (germline): MNHEY, SVGAGI. The CDR3 protein is CASIKDGTSEQYF. The CDR3, as DNA: TGTGCCAGCATAAAAGACGGGACCTCCGAGCAGTACTTC.

The rearrangement uses TRBV19 and TRBJ2-5; 7 bases map to TRBD2. Germline loops: CDR1 LNHDA, CDR2 SQIVND (reference sequence). CDR3 length: 12 amino acids. V trimming: 6 bases; J trimming: 3 bases; junction bases outside the gene matches: 1. The CDR3 sequence: CASSGRKETQYF. The DNA of the CDR3 is TGTGCCAGTAGCGGGAGGAAAGAGACCCAGTACTTC.

This clone was detected once. The chain carries TRBV5-6 and TRBJ1-1, with a tentative D call TRBD1 (5 bases). The germline gives CDR1 SGHDT, CDR2 YYEEEE. The CDR3 runs to 15 residues. With 0 bases removed from V and 7 bases from J, the gap between germline ends came to 16 bases. The CDR3 region is CASSLALGRRYEAFF. In DNA form, the CDR3 reads TGTGCCAGCAGCTTGGCATTGGGGCGACGGTATGAAGCTTTCTTT.

The gene calls are TRBV28 and TRBJ2-2, with D unresolved. The CDR3 contains 12 residues. V dropped 11 bases and J dropped 5 bases, with 12 bases sitting between them. Germline assignment: CDR1 MDHEN and CDR2 SYDVKM. The CDR3 sequence is CAATKNTGELFF. CDR3 bases: TGTGCCGCAACCAAGAATACCGGGGAGCTGTTTTTT.

This chain joins TRBV11-2 and TRBJ2-3; a possible D gene is TRBD1 (5 bases). Germline CDR1 and CDR2: SGHAT and FQNNGV. Trimming left V 2 bases short and J 2 bases short, with 14 bases between. The CDR3 is 16 amino acids. The CDR3 nucleotides read TGTGCCAGCAGCTTAAGGGGTAGACGATTCACAGATACGCAGTATTTT. Its protein product is CASSLRGRRFTDTQYF.

This chain joins TRBV2 and TRBJ1-1; D ambiguous. This CDR3 has 12 amino acids. Deletions cut 4 bases from V and 1 base from J, with 4 bases between. The germline V gene encodes CDR1 SNHLY and CDR2 FYNNEI. CDR3 coding DNA: TGTGCCAGCAGTGTGGGGAACACTGAAGCTTTCTTT. It translates to CASSVGNTEAFF.

This clone was seen only once. V and J are TRBV19 and TRBJ2-3; 9 nucleotides align to TRBD1. This CDR3 has 13 residues. The germline V gene encodes CDR1 LNHDA and CDR2 SQIVND (reference sequence). With V trimmed by 9 bases and J by 3 bases, 4 bases remained unmatched. In DNA, the CDR3 is TGTGCCAGCGGGACAGGGTTTACAGATACGCAGTATTTT. Amino acids: CASGTGFTDTQYF.

V is TRBV25-1 and J is TRBJ1-5, with 9 bases lining up with TRBD1. The CDR3 totals 13 residues. Germline-derived CDR1 and CDR2 are MGHDK and SYGVNS. V lost 8 bases, J lost 7 bases, and 6 bases stayed unmatched. CDR3 sequence: CASQGQGNQPQHF. In DNA, the CDR3 is TGTGCCAGCCAGGGACAGGGTAACCAGCCCCAGCATTTT. The full variable domain, completed using reference TRBV25-1 and TRBJ1-5, is EADIYQTPRYLVIGTGKKITLECSQTMGHDKMYWYQQDPGMELHLIHYSYGVNSTEKGDLSSESTVSRIRTEHFPLTLESARPSHTSQYLCASQGQGNQPQHFGDGTRLSIL.

This clone was seen just once. V is TRBV3-1 (or the pseudogene TRBV3-2) and J is TRBJ1-1; D is possibly TRBD1 (6 bases). The V end was cut by 5 bases, the J end by 0 bases, with 22 bases between. Germline lookup yields CDR1 LGHDT and CDR2 YNNKEL (reference sequence). CDR3 size: 18 residues. The chain's CDR3 is CASSTRGGRGSLNTEAFF. In DNA, the CDR3 is TGTGCCAGCAGCACCCGGGGGGGGCGAGGAAGTCTGAACACTGAAGCTTTCTTT.

The J gene is TRBJ1-2, the V gene TRBV5-1; D is unclear. Looked up from germline, CDR1 is SGHRS and CDR2 is YFSETQ. Trimming stripped 4 bases from V and 5 bases from J, with 9 bases between. This CDR3 spans 12 amino acids. CDR3 loop: CASSPDMYGYTF. In DNA, the CDR3 is TGCGCCAGCAGCCCTGACATGTATGGCTACACCTTC.

The chain combines TRBV4-2 with TRBJ1-3, with D unclear. Between the trimmed V and J ends, which lost 0 bases and 4 bases, there was a span of 10 bases. Germline CDR1 LGHNA, CDR2 YNFKEQ. This CDR3 has 15 amino acids. CDR3 residues: CASSQEGGPGNTIYF. The DNA for the CDR3 is TGTGCCAGCAGCCAAGAGGGAGGGCCCGGAAACACCATATATTTT.

This chain joins TRBV5-1 and TRBJ2-7; 7 bases line up with TRBD2. CDR3 length equals 13 residues. After removal of 4 bases from V and 0 bases from J, the junction contained 1 base not matched to a gene. CDR1 and CDR2 (germline): SGHRS, YFSETQ. The CDR3 nucleotides are TGCGCCAGCAGCCCTAGCGGCTCCTACGAGCAGTACTTC. This translates into CASSPSGSYEQYF.

V and J are TRBV7-6 and TRBJ1-4, with 7 bases matching TRBD1. Germline V gene sequence: CDR1 SGHVS, CDR2 FNYEAQ. Trimming took 7 bases from V and 7 from J; bases not matched to a gene: 9. The CDR3 is 14 residues long. DNA for the CDR3: TGTGCCAGCAACCGGGGCAGGGGGAGTGAAAAACTGTTTTTT. Amino acid sequence: CASNRGRGSEKLFF.

This chain joins TRBV5-6 and TRBJ2-7; D not resolved. The CDR3 has 14 residues. In germline, CDR1 is SGHDT, CDR2 YYEEEE. V shed 0 bases and J shed 3 bases, with 10 bases lying between them. Here the CDR3 DNA reads TGTGCCAGCAGCTTGGGAGCAACCCTCTACGAGCAGTACTTC. Residues: CASSLGATLYEQYF.

The chain carries TRBV27 and TRBJ2-1; unclear D gene. Germline CDR1 reads MNHEY; CDR2 reads SMNVEV (reference sequence). With 5 bases removed from V and 10 bases from J, the gap between germline ends came to 15 bases. The CDR3 has 13 residues. CDR3 loop: CASSPRPEREQFF. The CDR3 coding sequence is TGTGCCAGCAGTCCCAGGCCCGAGAGGGAGCAGTTCTTC.

The chain is built from TRBV27 and TRBJ2-7; TRBD2 agrees at 7 bases. The trim removed 0 bases at V and 5 bases at J, leaving 7 bases unmatched. This CDR3 is 15 amino acids long. Germline CDR1 and CDR2: MNHEY and SMNVEV (reference sequence). The CDR3 spells CASSLSGGGNHEQYF. Here the CDR3 DNA reads TGTGCCAGCAGTTTATCGGGGGGAGGGAACCACGAGCAGTACTTC.

In this sample, this clone turned up once. The chain combines TRBV30 with TRBJ1-6; no reliable D call. The CDR3 is made up of 13 amino acids. The germline V gene encodes CDR1 GTSNPN and CDR2 SVGIG (reference sequence). The germline V and J ends were trimmed by 3 bases and 7 bases, with 10 bases remaining between them. The CDR3 region is CAWSEPLNSPLHF. CDR3 bases: TGTGCCTGGAGCGAACCATTGAATTCACCCCTCCACTTT.

The gene calls are TRBV11-3 and TRBJ2-5; D is perhaps TRBD1 (6 bases). The CDR3 consists of 16 residues. V was clipped by 1 base and J by 7 bases, with 19 bases between them. The germline V gene has CDR1 SGHNT and CDR2 YENEEA. CDR3 residues: CASSLGGPDSRGTQYF. CDR3 bases: TGTGCCAGCAGCTTAGGCGGGCCGGACAGCCGTGGGACCCAGTACTTC.

The rearrangement links TRBV3-1 (or the pseudogene TRBV3-2) to TRBJ1-2; no firm D call. Trimming left V 2 bases short and J 5 bases short, with 15 bases between. Germline V gene sequence: CDR1 LGHDT, CDR2 YNNKEL (reference sequence). The CDR3 consists of 15 residues. DNA of the CDR3: TGTGCCAGCAGCCAATCGAGTTTACTCGCATATGGCTACACCTTC. It encodes CASSQSSLLAYGYTF.

The J gene is TRBJ2-3, the V gene TRBV5-1; a weak D match, TRBD2 (6 bases). Trimming pared 4 bases from V and 1 base from J, leaving 10 bases between. CDR3 size: 14 residues. Germline loops: CDR1 SGHRS, CDR2 YFSETQ. In DNA, the CDR3 is TGCGCCAGCAGCCCGGGACTTCGCACAGATACGCAGTATTTT. It specifies CASSPGLRTDTQYF. The variable domain in full, with the rest retrieved from reference TRBV5-1 and TRBJ2-3, is KAGVTQTPRYLIKTRGQQVTLSCSPISGHRSVSWYQQTPGQGLQFLFEYFSETQRNKGNFPGRFSGRQFSNSRSEMNVSTLELGDSALYLCASSPGLRTDTQYFGPGTRLTVL.

CDR3 in DNA: TGCGCCAGCAGCCCGACAGTGGCAGTCGAAGCTTTCTTT. Encoded protein: CASSPTVAVEAFF. The gene calls are TRBV5-1 and TRBJ1-1; TRBD1 is a possible D gene (5 bases). The CDR3 is 13 residues long. Germline V gene sequence: CDR1 SGHRS, CDR2 YFSETQ. V lost 4 bases and J lost 8, with 15 bases in between.

This rearrangement joins TRBV10-1 to TRBJ2-7; D gene ambiguous. The germline CDR1 and CDR2 sequences are WNHNN and SYGVQD (reference sequence). V was pared by 4 bases and J by 3 bases, with 7 bases between. This CDR3 comprises 12 residues. CDR3 DNA: TGCGCCAGCAGTGGTGTCGGCTACGAGCAGTACTTC. It specifies CASSGVGYEQYF.